This TCR beta chain was observed in a study of regulatory T cells in long-lasting Graves disease (dated by TCRdb to the early 2020s). About the study as a whole: Newly diagnosed Graves' disease patients had taken antithyroid drugs for less than 3 months. This study used TCR sequencing and RNA sequencing of peripheral blood to compare persistent Graves' disease patients against newly diagnosed Graves' disease patients. TCR sequencing covered some 13 persistent and about 20 newly diagnosed Graves' disease patients, about 35 samples in total. The study took place in China and was registered as a clinical trial.

This clonotype has a count of ten or more. Its antigen is unknown. No base qualities exist here, and no much larger clone lies one base off it. Libraries came from multiplex PCR. Sequenced using an Illumina HiSeq 4000. iRepertoire HTBI primers and Arm-PCR amplification of CDR3 regions were used to construct TCR beta libraries. Before sequencing, the PCR products went through gel purification. Per the source publication's procedure: Gene usage analysis of CDR3 amino acid clonotypes relied on the approximately 62 TRBV and 13 to 15 TRBJ segments identified across samples. COPE and FqMerger were used to merge filtered high-quality paired reads into contigs. Contigs were aligned with BLAST to IMGT TRBV, TRBD and TRBJ reference genes, and CDR3 was defined per IMGT. Any clonotype with a frequency above 0.1% was classified as a highly expanded clone. Shannon entropy was used to measure repertoire diversity, and the Gini coefficient was used to measure V-J evenness. A clonotype found in more than one individual was treated as public. The public reads were quality trimmed at Q25 with fastp and then assembled into clones with MiXCR by TCRdb, keeping productive beta chains. Identical CDR3 proteins give one entry, which carries the most common genes and DNA. These V and J calls are TCRdb output, not the study's own analysis. A total of 520,000 or so distinct CDR3 sequences appear in this sample, 12% of them only once. Clones ranked in the top ten supply about 8.9% of the sample.

This specimen's time point label, interpreted: newly diagnosed GD, antithyroid drugs for less than 3 months. RNA was extracted from PBMCs in TRIzol for both TCR sequencing and RNA sequencing. Graves' disease was diagnosed according to American Thyroid Association guidelines. The patients came from an endocrinology department in Xi'an, China. Each patient gave approximately 8.8 milliliters of peripheral blood, collected in an EDTA anticoagulant tube. Ficoll Paque Plus density gradient separation was used to isolate PBMCs, and no additional T cell sorting was done. RNA quality was checked with an Agilent 2100 Bioanalyzer and agarose gel, and concentration with a NanoDrop 2000. The CDR3 contains 14 residues, cysteine and phenylalanine counted. Only the CDR3 part of the read is kept: 42 bases, read in frame from the first base. Trimming at the junction amounts to 6 bases on V and 0 bases on J, and the germline ends lie 12 bases apart. Sequences SNHLY (CDR1) and FYNNEI (CDR2) are obtained from the germline V gene.

What the work shows at the level of the full study, not this receptor alone: As a limitation, the authors acknowledged that the small sample size may reduce accuracy. More public clonotypes were shared among persistent patients (more than 2,500) than among newly diagnosed patients (roughly 1,000). Sequencing and analysis were restricted to the TCR beta chain. Because the primary lesion, thyroid tissue, could not be accessed, the study looked at peripheral blood alone. Persistent Graves' disease patients showed lower TCR Shannon entropy and fewer highly expanded clones than newly diagnosed patients, suggesting clonal expansion. Persistent disease showed preferential use of TRBV28, TRBJ1-2 and TRBJ2-5, whereas newly diagnosed disease favored TRBV20-1 and TRBJ2-1.

This sample was shared with a second study, whose subject was T cells in Graves' hyperthyroidism and ophthalmopathy. The other study reports the following: Graves' hyperthyroidism was defined as stable when no progression to ophthalmopathy occurred over 18 months of follow-up. Hyperthyroidism patients were aged 18 to 65 years and newly diagnosed, with disease duration of less than 2 months. The study excluded patients with uncontrolled infections, other autoimmune diseases, pregnancy or lactation. Diagnoses relied on clinical symptoms, serum thyroxine and TRAb, thyroid ultrasound and orbital computed tomography. For the first round of RT-PCR on the TCR CDR3, the HTBI primer set was used together with the Qiagen OneStep RT-PCR kit. Blood samples also contained most of the expanded thyroid clonotypes (frequency above 0.001), which suggests that blood repertoires may reflect thyroid immune responses. In cross-validation, a model built on a 13 V-J signature told ophthalmopathy apart from stable hyperthyroidism with 85% to 90% sensitivity and roughly 82% specificity, and in testing the same model reached 80%/75%. In validation, progression to ophthalmopathy was predicted by the model with about 70% sensitivity and around 75% specificity, a median of around 5.9 months before onset. A discovery cohort of about 95 patients, about 40 with Graves' ophthalmopathy and approximately 60 with stable Graves' hyperthyroidism, was used to find distinguishing TCR V-J signatures. An independent validation cohort of around 20 hyperthyroidism patients and over 15 patients who later progressed to ophthalmopathy tested prospective prediction of ophthalmopathy. The approximately 90 discovery patients were divided at random into training and test sets in a 7:3 ratio. Thyroid tissue and blood T-cell repertoires from about six Graves' hyperthyroidism patients were also compared in the study. Following sampling, methimazole starting at 30 mg daily was given to hyperthyroidism patients, and high-dose intravenous methylprednisolone was given to ophthalmopathy patients. The libraries were constructed in a second round of multiplex PCR and then size-selected and purified. Libraries were sequenced paired-end with 100 bp reads on an Illumina HiSeq2000. SOAPnuke was used to process the raw data, throwing out any read that contained adapters or uncalled bases, had a mean Phred below 15, or lacked an exact constant-primer or identifier match. COPE v1.2.5 was used to merge high-quality paired reads, and clonotypes were defined as unique nucleotide sequences. Clonotypes were aligned to IMGT TRBV, TRBD and TRBJ reference segments using MiTCR v1.1. The analysis was restricted to V-J combinations with a frequency above 0.0001, which together covered just over 98% of the repertoires. The TCS score was defined as the ratio of F50 (clonal expansion) to E x V (chaos), calculated using BLOSUM62-based TCRdist between CDR3 peptides within each V-J. Welch's t-statistics and random forest reduced 500 to 550 V-J features to 13, which were used in a naive Bayes classifier (R e1071). Sample size was not statistically predetermined, and investigators were not blinded to group allocation. The paper describes TCR Vbeta CDR3 sequencing of around 130 peripheral blood samples, made up of 43 ophthalmopathy patients, 70 to 80 hyperthyroidism patients and some 17 progressor patients.

The receptor was derived from a young woman with Graves disease. Donor details come from another sample of the same person, matched by shared clones. This chain is built from TRBV2 and TRBJ2-7, and TRBD1 may be the D gene, going by 6 matching bases. The material was peripheral blood mononuclear cells (PBMCs), obtained at new diagnosis, from a patient treated with antithyroid drugs. The sequence in DNA is TGTGCCAGCAGCGCACAGGGTAGCTCCTACGAGCAGTACTTC. Its translation is CASSAQGSSYEQYF. The CDR3, completed at both ends by the reference TRBV2 and TRBJ2-7 genes, gives the full variable domain EPEVTQTPSHQVTQMGQEVILRCVPISNHLYFYWYRQILGQKVEFLVSFYNNEISEKSEIFDDQFSVERPDGSNFTLKIRSTKLEDSAMYFCASSAQGSSYEQYFGPGTRLTVT.